Following are 25 T cell receptor beta chains from one sample sequenced in a study of identical twins. Each CDR3 protein is one row after TCRdb ran MiXCR on the 5' RACE reads. The repertoire holds approximately 680,000 distinct CDR3 sequences, about 7.1% seen once, with approximately 1.5% in the top ten. These data were also filed under a second study, of yellow fever vaccine responses in identical twins.

The sequenced material came from PBMCs. The receptors originated from a young woman in good health.

This clonotype was recorded at least ten times. V gene TRBV3-1 combines with J gene TRBJ2-1; TRBD2 agrees at 7 bases. Germline V CDR1 and CDR2: LGHDT, YNNKEL (reference sequence). The length of the CDR3 is 16 residues. V shed 1 base and J 6 bases; nucleotides not matched to a gene: 9. The DNA of the CDR3 is TGTGCCAGCAGCCAAGTCTGGCGGGAGTTTGGCAATGAGCAGTTCTTC. Encoded protein: CASSQVWREFGNEQFF.

The CDR3 is CASSARESNEQFF. The CDR3 DNA is TGTGCCAGCAGCGCACGGGAGTCCAATGAGCAGTTCTTC. This chain links TRBV7-9 with TRBJ2-1; D might be TRBD2 (6 bases). This CDR3 is 13 amino acids long. Germline CDR1 is SEHNR and CDR2 is FQNEAQ (reference sequence). Trimming left V 5 bases short and J 6 bases short, with 11 bases between.

The chain recombines TRBV6-4 with TRBJ2-2; D is perhaps TRBD1 (5 bases). The CDR3 is 13 amino acids. Per the germline V gene, CDR1 is MRHNA and CDR2 is SNTAGT. V dropped 4 bases and J dropped 3 bases, with 6 bases sitting between them. The CDR3 coding sequence is TGTGCCAGCAGTGTAGGGGACACCGGGGAGCTGTTTTTT. The encoded protein is CASSVGDTGELFF.

The chain links TRBV5-1 to TRBJ2-3; 7 bases agree with TRBD1. CDR3 length: 17 amino acids. Germline V gives CDR1 SGHRS, CDR2 YFSETQ. With 0 bases clipped from V and 0 bases from J, the junction kept 7 bases outside the gene matches. CDR3 sequence: CASSLGQGGSSTDTQYF. The CDR3 nucleotides are TGCGCCAGCAGCTTGGGACAGGGTGGTAGTAGCACAGATACGCAGTATTTT.

The chain uses TRBV28 and TRBJ2-7; 9 bases are shared with TRBD1. Trimming cost V 3 bases and J 3 bases; bases outside gene matches: 3. There are 14 residues in the CDR3. In germline, CDR1 is MDHEN, CDR2 SYDVKM. CDR3 loop: CASSLSDRGYEQYV. Written as DNA, the CDR3 is TGTGCCAGCAGTTTGTCGGACAGGGGCTACGAGCAGTACGTC.

This clonotype was recorded a few times. The V call is TRBV12-3 or TRBV12-4, the J call TRBJ2-3; 7 positions match TRBD2. CDR3 length: 16 amino acids. The V and J ends lost 6 bases and 1 base, in that order; junction bases with no gene match: 10. CDR3 coding DNA: TGTGCCAGCAGCCAGCGGGGAGGTGGAGGCACAGATACGCAGTATTTT. It translates to CASSQRGGGGTDTQYF.

This chain's CDR3 is CASSQGGAGGETQYF. In nucleotides, the CDR3 is TGCGCCAGCAGCCAAGGAGGGGCTGGAGGGGAGACCCAGTACTTC. This rearrangement joins TRBV4-1 to TRBJ2-5, with D perhaps TRBD2 (6 bases). CDR1 is MGHRA and CDR2 is YSYEKL in the germline V gene. Trimming cost V 1 base and J 5 bases, with 14 bases left between them. The CDR3 is 15 amino acids.

This clonotype was picked up many times. CDR3 sequence (DNA): TGTGCCAGCAGTCTAAGCCTAGAGGGCTCACCCCTCCACTTT. Its translation: CASSLSLEGSPLHF. This sequence joins TRBV27 and TRBJ1-6, with D unclear. V lost 5 bases and J lost 10, with 15 bases in between. Germline V CDR1 and CDR2: MNHEY, SMNVEV (reference sequence). The CDR3 is 14 residues long.

This chain uses TRBV19 with TRBJ2-7; TRBD1 agrees at 7 bases. Trimming at V came to 5 bases and at J to 1 base, leaving 11 bases not matched to a gene. This CDR3 has 16 amino acids. Germline assignment: CDR1 LNHDA and CDR2 SQIVND (reference sequence). The CDR3 here is CASSGPLRDRSYEQYF. CDR3 coding DNA: TGTGCCAGTAGTGGACCGCTTCGGGACAGATCCTACGAGCAGTACTTC.

This clonotype was detected ten times or more. The chain couples TRBV27 to TRBJ2-1; D is unclear. Per the germline V gene, CDR1 is MNHEY and CDR2 is SMNVEV (reference sequence). This CDR3 spans 15 amino acids. V was trimmed by 0 bases and J by 1 base, leaving 7 bases between them. The CDR3 protein is CASSLSQWSYNEQFF. The CDR3 DNA is TGTGCCAGCAGTTTATCACAGTGGTCCTACAATGAGCAGTTCTTC.

At least ten counts were recorded for this clonotype. Here the CDR3 reads CSARVGYPNYGYTF. DNA for the CDR3: TGCAGTGCTAGAGTGGGTTACCCGAACTATGGCTACACCTTC. This chain links TRBV20-1 with TRBJ1-2; D unclear. Germline CDR1 is DFQATT and CDR2 is SNEGSKA (reference sequence). V was shortened by 1 base and J by 2 bases, with 11 bases between the two germline ends. The CDR3 sequence is 14 residues long.

This clonotype was picked up many times. The chain links TRBV10-3 to TRBJ1-1; the D is unclear. The CDR3 runs 16 residues. V lost 2 bases to trimming and J lost 1 base, with 14 bases between them. The V gene's germline CDR1 is ENHRY and CDR2 SYGVKD. The chain's CDR3 is CAISEGVRQSNTEAFF. DNA for the CDR3: TGTGCCATCAGTGAGGGAGTTCGGCAGTCGAACACTGAAGCTTTCTTT.

The chain recombines TRBV15 with TRBJ2-5; no clear D. The CDR3 runs 12 residues. Germline lookup yields CDR1 LNHNV and CDR2 YYDKDF (reference sequence). Trimming removed 4 bases from V and 5 bases from J, with 8 bases in between. DNA for the CDR3: TGTGCCACCAGCACGCAGGTGGAGACCCAGTACTTC. It translates to CATSTQVETQYF.

This clonotype was counted only a few times. V gene TRBV3-1 combines with J gene TRBJ1-2; 9 nucleotides match TRBD1. CDR1 is LGHDT, CDR2 YNNKEL, per germline (reference sequence). The CDR3 covers 15 residues. V was pared by 5 bases and J by 3 bases, with 7 bases of the junction left unmatched. Here the CDR3 DNA reads TGTGCCAGCAGCGATAACAGGGGGCACGACTATGGCTACACCTTC. It specifies CASSDNRGHDYGYTF.

This clonotype was recorded a few times. This chain uses TRBV6-2 or TRBV6-3 with TRBJ1-5; 10 bases align to TRBD1. CDR1 is MNHEY and CDR2 is SVGEGT in the germline V gene. J gave up 0 bases and V 2 bases, and 10 bases lay outside the gene matches. This CDR3 is 19 amino acids long. CDR3 amino acids: CASSYGEGQGQNSNQPQHF. The CDR3 DNA is TGTGCCAGCAGTTACGGGGAGGGACAGGGGCAAAATAGCAATCAGCCCCAGCATTTT.

The rearrangement joins TRBV5-1 to TRBJ1-2; the D is unclear. The CDR3 has 12 residues. Germline CDR1 and CDR2: SGHRS and YFSETQ. Trimming took 5 bases from V and 5 from J, leaving 10 bases between them. The CDR3 DNA is TGCGCCAGCAGAACGGCAAGTTATGGCTACACCTTC. It is translated as CASRTASYGYTF. Complete variable domain (other parts from reference TRBV5-1 and TRBJ1-2): KAGVTQTPRYLIKTRGQQVTLSCSPISGHRSVSWYQQTPGQGLQFLFEYFSETQRNKGNFPGRFSGRQFSNSRSEMNVSTLELGDSALYLCASRTASYGYTFGSGTRLTVV.

The V and J genes are TRBV6-2 or TRBV6-3 and TRBJ1-6; D not certain. The CDR3 spans 12 residues. CDR1 MNHEY and CDR2 SVGEGT come from the germline V gene. Trimming took 7 bases from V and 9 from J, leaving 10 bases between them. The CDR3 region is CASNTPSSPLHF. The CDR3 DNA reads TGTGCCAGCAACACCCCAAGTTCACCCCTCCACTTT.

This clonotype came up a few times. The gene calls are TRBV5-1 and TRBJ2-5, with 9 bases that match TRBD1. The germline V gene has CDR1 SGHRS and CDR2 YFSETQ. With V trimmed by 7 bases and J by 2 bases, 9 bases remained unmatched. The CDR3 sequence is 15 residues long. The CDR3 DNA reads TGCGCCAGCCGGGACAGGGTACCCTTGCAAGAGACCCAGTACTTC. Amino acid sequence: CASRDRVPLQETQYF.

The genes are TRBV27 and TRBJ1-1, with TRBD1 as a possible D gene (5 bases). This CDR3 region has 13 residues. CDR1 and CDR2 from the germline V gene are MNHEY and SMNVEV (reference sequence). The V end was cut by 3 bases, the J end by 5 bases, with 10 bases between. CDR3 sequence: CASSFNKGTEAFF. Written as DNA, the CDR3 is TGTGCCAGCAGTTTCAACAAGGGGACTGAAGCTTTCTTT.

This clonotype was detected many times. The chain uses TRBV6-1 and TRBJ2-2; D call uncertain. Trimming removed 6 bases at V and 6 bases at J, with 11 bases between. This CDR3 is built from 13 residues. Germline values: CDR1 MNHNS, CDR2 SASEGT. CDR3 nucleotides: TGTGCCAGCAGCCACAATTCAGCCGGGGAGCTGTTTTTT. Translated, it gives CASSHNSAGELFF.

The rearrangement uses TRBV5-1 and TRBJ2-5; 11 nucleotides line up with TRBD1. The J segment lost 4 bases and the V segment lost 4 bases, leaving 6 bases of the junction unmatched. The CDR3 has 15 residues. Germline loops: CDR1 SGHRS, CDR2 YFSETQ. The CDR3 region is CASSPGQGAAETQYF. The CDR3 DNA follows: TGCGCCAGCAGCCCAGGACAGGGGGCGGCAGAGACCCAGTACTTC. The full variable domain, completed using reference TRBV5-1 and TRBJ2-5, is KAGVTQTPRYLIKTRGQQVTLSCSPISGHRSVSWYQQTPGQGLQFLFEYFSETQRNKGNFPGRFSGRQFSNSRSEMNVSTLELGDSALYLCASSPGQGAAETQYFGPGTRLLVL.

This clonotype occurred a few times. V usage is TRBV10-2 and J usage is TRBJ2-5; either TRBD1 or TRBD2 may fit D (5 bases each). Trimming cost V 8 bases and J 1 base, with 11 bases left between them. Germline loops: CDR1 WSHSY, CDR2 SAAADI. The CDR3 has 13 amino acids. CDR3: CASALGPQETQYF. CDR3 DNA: TGCGCCAGCGCGTTGGGACCCCAAGAGACCCAGTACTTC.

This chain connects TRBV19 to TRBJ1-5; maybe TRBD1 (5 bases). V was pared by 0 bases and J by 2 bases, with 17 bases between. The CDR3 is made up of 18 amino acids. Germline loops: CDR1 LNHDA, CDR2 SQIVND (reference sequence). CDR3 in amino acids: CASSIDPAGPKGNQPQHF. CDR3 in DNA: TGTGCCAGTAGTATAGATCCGGCAGGGCCCAAAGGCAATCAGCCCCAGCATTTT.

This clonotype was found a few times. V and J are TRBV5-1 and TRBJ2-5; 9 nucleotides line up with TRBD1. CDR3 size: 16 residues. V was clipped by 4 bases and J by 2 bases; unmatched bases: 9. CDR1 and CDR2 from the germline V gene are SGHRS and YFSETQ. In nucleotides, the CDR3 is TGCGCCAGCAGCATTGGGGGACAGGGTGTTCAAGAGACCCAGTACTTC. Protein product: CASSIGGQGVQETQYF.

This clonotype has only a few counts. This sequence joins TRBV20-1 and TRBJ2-7; 9 bases are shared with TRBD2. V trimming: 0 bases; J trimming: 3 bases; junction bases outside the gene matches: 9. Germline V lookup: CDR1 DFQATT, CDR2 SNEGSKA (reference sequence). The length of the CDR3 is 16 residues. Here the CDR3 reads CSARDLGSGRVYEQYF. CDR3 sequence (DNA): TGCAGTGCTAGAGATCTCGGTAGCGGGAGAGTCTACGAGCAGTACTTC.